In its sample, the clone carrying this T cell receptor (beta chain) was seen a few times. Its antigen is unknown. Using its own MiXCR run on the reads, TCRdb lists one record per CDR3 protein. The sample includes 300,000 to 400,000 distinct CDR3 sequences, about 25% seen only once; the top ten take roughly 13%. These data come from a study of T cell repertoires in cytomegalovirus infection. Across the study: Well-studied HLA-B-restricted epitopes and recently identified HLA-C-restricted epitopes of CMV were both used in the study. Public TCR beta signature analysis indicated the presence of both CMV infection and matching HLA type.

The study, taken as a whole, reports: The response measured ex vivo was dominated by TCR beta clonotypes (HLA-C-restricted and CMV-specific). Using cumulative public TCR beta family frequency, the authors identified those who carried CMV together with the relevant HLA.

The clonotype originates from a human donor in good health (CMV status not recorded). Some clones in this sample may be carry-over from other donors' samples. The material sequenced was cultured PBMCs, taken from culture after CMV antigen stimulation.

This CDR3 is CASSFVGTSGQNIQYF. CDR3 sequence (DNA): TGTGCCAGCAGTTTCGTAGGGACTAGCGGACAAAACATTCAGTACTTC. The chain links TRBV7-2 to TRBJ2-4; 11 bases are a match to TRBD2. CDR1 is SGHTA and CDR2 is FQGNSA in the germline V gene. The CDR3 contains 16 residues. V trimming: 6 bases; J trimming: 5 bases; junction bases outside the gene matches: 9.